In this sample, the clone carrying this T cell receptor (beta chain) turned up a few times. The data are from a study of blood T cell repertoires in COVID-19. Whole-study context: PBMCs, B-cell-depleted T cells, or T cells were the source of the cDNA or gDNA that made up the material.

Method: immunoSEQ multiplex PCR; TCRdb's copy keeps in-frame clones and lacks some. The table lists 100,000 to 150,000 clones, approximately 86% of them singletons, with under 2.5% in the top ten. CDR1 MGHRA and CDR2 YSYEKL come from the germline V gene. The CDR3 sequence is 14 residues long. After removal of 5 bases from V and 9 bases from J, the junction contained 6 bases not matched to a gene. The V gene is TRBV4-1, the J gene TRBJ1-6; 8 bases match TRBD1. The receptor comes from a woman in her forties or fifties who had recovered from COVID-19. The sample taken for sequencing was PBMCs or T cells enriched from blood (not recorded which). In DNA, the CDR3 is TGCGCCAGCAGCGGAACAGGGGGGCTTTCACCCCTCCACTTT. Its translation is CASSGTGGLSPLHF.